The sequence of this TCR beta chain was determined in a study of T cell clonotyping in hematopoietic cell transplantation. Per germline, CDR1 MNHEY and CDR2 SMNVEV (reference sequence). V was shortened by 2 bases and J by 4 bases, with 8 bases between the two germline ends. The CDR3 consists of 13 residues. With respect to this clone: Its specificity is not known.

Sequencing was performed with immunoSEQ multiplex PCR; in TCRdb, only in-frame clones are kept and a portion is missing. The table has some 36,000 clones, over 85% seen once; the top ten hold around 1.5%. Study outcomes and limitations: Few recipient clonotypes overlapped donors; over 97% were de novo at given depth. Broader posttransplant TCR repertoire diversity was predicted by graft donor and pretransplant recipient Inverse Simpson Index values. Recipient TCR diversity dropped after transplant; expanded clonotypes rose from day 30 to 180. Without cell sorting, CD4 versus CD8 contributions remain unresolved.

The time point: recipient sample about 28 days before transplant, after cytoreduction. The TCR sequence derives from a man in his forties with chronic myeloid leukemia. Some clones in this sample may be carry-over from other donors' samples. The chain employs TRBV27 and TRBJ1-2, with D maybe TRBD1 (5 bases). The sequencing used peripheral blood mononuclear cells, collected before stem cell transplant. The CDR3 reads CASSLRGGYGYTF. The DNA for the CDR3 is TGTGCCAGCAGTTTAAGGGGCGGCTATGGCTACACCTTC.